The rows below give T cell receptor beta chains drawn from one sample of a study of cytomegalovirus exposure and HLA in healthy donors. Method: immunoSEQ multiplex PCR; TCRdb's copy keeps in-frame clones and lacks some. Of approximately 160,000 clones in the sample, about 64% were seen once. Sequencing was carried out using PBMCs. Source of these receptors: a woman aged 25-40 years in good health and CMV-seropositive. CDR3s leave out the opening cysteine and the closing phenylalanine or tryptophan.

v_gene: TRBV30
CDR3aa: AWSWRGETQY

v_gene: TRBV7-2
CDR3aa: ASSSGTSRTDTQY

v_gene: TRBV21-1
CDR3aa: ASTPVGQGPYEQY

v_gene: TRBV6-6
CDR3aa: ASTSGSSRNTIY

v_gene: TRBV27
CDR3aa: ASSRDRGASEQY

v_gene: TRBV6-1
CDR3aa: ASSDYASGAYEQY

v_gene: TRBV7-8
CDR3aa: ASSLGGRGAEAF

v_gene: TRBV19
CDR3aa: ATNWGSSTDTQY

v_gene: TRBV28
CDR3aa: ASSLGLASLETQY

v_gene: TRBV11-3
CDR3aa: ASSLGFSVNTEAF

v_gene: TRBV10-3
CDR3aa: AISESLTGSEQF